This T cell receptor beta chain was sequenced for a study of a mutant IDH1 vaccine in newly diagnosed glioma (dated by TCRdb to 2020 to 2023). Notes on the research overall: Vaccination started 4-6 weeks after radiotherapy alone, or was given together with temozolomide cycles in the groups whose treatment included chemotherapy. Of the approximately 30 treated patients, 62.5% were male and around 38% were female, and a mean age of approximately 40 years was recorded. Prior to enrollment, standard therapy consisting of radiotherapy alone, temozolomide alone, or radiochemotherapy with temozolomide had been administered to patients, with the combination being received by most patients. The week-35 safety follow-up took place at visit V12, and the week-47 end of study took place at visit V13. Peripheral blood was drawn at six visits: V03 (baseline), V05, V07, V10, V12 and V13. For exploratory analyses, longitudinal TCRB deep sequencing was carried out in about 26 treated patients wherever samples were available.

A note on this clone: Which antigen it targets is not known. No quality values exist for individual bases; no much larger clone is one base distant.

What the time point label conveys for this sample: week 47, end of study. Each vaccine dose, consisting of 300 ug of a 20-mer mutant IDH1 peptide in Montanide, was administered subcutaneously with topical imiquimod. Across visits V03 through V10, patients got a total of eight vaccinations, given in weeks 1, 3, 5, 7, 11, 15, 19 and 23. The donors had newly diagnosed IDH1-mutant astrocytomas of WHO grade 3 or 4 that showed loss of nuclear ATRX. The samples were drawn from NOA16, a multicentre, single-arm, open-label phase I trial in Germany that tested a mutant IDH1 peptide vaccine in humans for the first time. Genomic DNA for TCRB sequencing was isolated from EDTA blood with the DNeasy Blood and Tissue Kit. Library preparation used the immunoSEQ multiplex PCR assay. Rearranged TCR beta chain sequences were amplified using the hsTCRB Kit according to the manufacturer's protocol. TCRB libraries were sequenced on an Illumina MiSeq. The original pipeline was this. The proprietary platform of the kit vendor was used for demultiplexing, trimming and gene mapping. Here the immuneACCESS table is served through TCRdb, limited to in-frame sequences with V and J called. Missing clones are a known gap in these copies; in checked studies unresolved V genes cover under half, and the rest lacks a known reason. V and J calls and clone size are copied from that table; D and trimming were computed from the DNA. The sample has 75,000 to 95,000 clones on record, 89% of them singletons. The top ten clones comprise approximately 0.8% of the sample.

V has 0 bases trimmed and J has 7 bases trimmed; junction bases matching no gene number 15. The cysteine opens and the phenylalanine closes a CDR3 of 18 amino acids. CDR3 DNA only is kept here, 54 bases in frame from base 1. Via the germline V gene, CDR1 is SGHNT and CDR2 YENEEA. General study outcomes and caveats: Availability determined which PBMC samples were chosen for TCRB deep sequencing. The authors noted that analyses of patient blood samples could not be reproduced because of sample limitations. Vaccine-induced immune responses across multiple MHC alleles were detected in 90% to 95% of patients. Pseudoprogression appeared unrelated to alterations in the top peripheral T cell clonotypes detected by TCRB sequencing.

The chain is encoded by TRBV11-3 joined to TRBJ2-7, and 10 bases in between align with TRBD1. The specimen comprised PBMCs, sampled from a glioma patient whose treatment included an IDH1 peptide vaccine. The clonotype originates from a woman aged 45-65 years with glioma. The sequenced DNA is TGTGCCAGCAGCTTAGACCCGGGTCCGGGACAGGGGACGGGAGAGCAGTACTTC. The translation is CASSLDPGPGQGTGEQYF.